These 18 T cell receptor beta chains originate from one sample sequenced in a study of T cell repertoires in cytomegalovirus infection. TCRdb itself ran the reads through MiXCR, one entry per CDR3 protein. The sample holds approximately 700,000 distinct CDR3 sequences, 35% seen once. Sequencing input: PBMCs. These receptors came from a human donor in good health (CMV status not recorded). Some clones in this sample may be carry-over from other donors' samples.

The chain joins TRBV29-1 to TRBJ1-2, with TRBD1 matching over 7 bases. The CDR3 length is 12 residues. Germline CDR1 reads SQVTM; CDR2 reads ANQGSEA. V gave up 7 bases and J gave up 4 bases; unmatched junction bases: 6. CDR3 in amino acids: CSARTGGYGYTF. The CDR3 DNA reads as TGCAGCGCCCGGACAGGTGGCTATGGCTACACCTTC.

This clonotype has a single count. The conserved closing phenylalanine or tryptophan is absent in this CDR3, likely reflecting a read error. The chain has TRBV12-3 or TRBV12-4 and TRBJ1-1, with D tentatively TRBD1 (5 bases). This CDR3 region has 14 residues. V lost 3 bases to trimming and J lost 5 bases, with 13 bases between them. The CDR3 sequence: CASSFQLGETEAFL. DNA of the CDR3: TGTGCCAGCAGTTTCCAGCTGGGGGAAACTGAAGCTTTCTTA.

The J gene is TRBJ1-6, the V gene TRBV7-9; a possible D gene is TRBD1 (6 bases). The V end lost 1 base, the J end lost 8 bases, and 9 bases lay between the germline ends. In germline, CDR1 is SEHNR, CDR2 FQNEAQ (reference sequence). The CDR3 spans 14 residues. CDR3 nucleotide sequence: TGTGCCAGCAGCTTAGTGGACAGTGATTCACCCCTCCACTTT. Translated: CASSLVDSDSPLHF.

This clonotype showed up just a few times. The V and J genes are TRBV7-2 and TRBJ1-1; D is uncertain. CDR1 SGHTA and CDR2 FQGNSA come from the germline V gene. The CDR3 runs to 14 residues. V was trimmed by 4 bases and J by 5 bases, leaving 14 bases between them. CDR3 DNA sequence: TGTGCCAGCAGCTCCTACTCGGGCGGAACTGAAGCTTTCTTT. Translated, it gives CASSSYSGGTEAFF.

DNA of the CDR3: TGTGCCAGCAGCCCATCAGACAGGATGAACACTGAAGCTTTCTTT. Translating gives CASSPSDRMNTEAFF. The chain recombines TRBV3-1 with TRBJ1-1; D possibly corresponds to TRBD1 (6 bases). Trimming cost V 4 bases and J 0 bases, with 12 bases left between them. Germline CDR1 LGHDT, CDR2 YNNKEL (reference sequence). The CDR3 is 15 amino acids.

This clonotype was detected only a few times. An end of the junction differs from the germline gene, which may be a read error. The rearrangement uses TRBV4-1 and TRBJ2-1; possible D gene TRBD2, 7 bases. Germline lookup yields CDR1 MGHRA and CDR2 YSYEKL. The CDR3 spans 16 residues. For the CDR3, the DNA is TGTGCCAGCAGCCAAGGGGGAGGGGCCCCATACAATGAGCAGTTCTTC. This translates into CASSQGGGAPYNEQFF.

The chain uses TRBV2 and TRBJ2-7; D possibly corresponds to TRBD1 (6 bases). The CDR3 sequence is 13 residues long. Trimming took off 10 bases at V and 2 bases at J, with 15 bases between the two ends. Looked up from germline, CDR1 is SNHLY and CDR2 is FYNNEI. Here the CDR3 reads CAKQGSQAYEQYF. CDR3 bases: TGTGCCAAACAGGGATCCCAGGCCTACGAGCAGTACTTC.

DNA for the CDR3: TGTGCCAGCAGTTACATGGGGGATGAGCAGTTCTTC. Amino acids: CASSYMGDEQFF. The chain carries TRBV12-3 or TRBV12-4 and TRBJ2-1; D may be TRBD1 or TRBD2 (5 bases each). The CDR3 contains 12 residues. Trimming removed 4 bases at V and 8 bases at J, with 9 bases between.

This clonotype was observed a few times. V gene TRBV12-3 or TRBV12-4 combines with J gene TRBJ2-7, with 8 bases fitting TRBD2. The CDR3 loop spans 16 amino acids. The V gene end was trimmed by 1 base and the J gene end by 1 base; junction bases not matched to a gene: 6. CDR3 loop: CASSLGAGLGSYEQYF. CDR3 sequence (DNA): TGTGCCAGCAGTTTAGGTGCGGGACTAGGTTCCTACGAGCAGTACTTC.

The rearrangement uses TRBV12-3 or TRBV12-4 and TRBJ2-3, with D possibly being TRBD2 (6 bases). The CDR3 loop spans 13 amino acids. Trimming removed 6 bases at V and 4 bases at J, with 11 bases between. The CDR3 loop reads CASRRSGADTQYF. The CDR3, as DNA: TGTGCCAGCAGGCGGTCGGGAGCAGATACGCAGTATTTT.

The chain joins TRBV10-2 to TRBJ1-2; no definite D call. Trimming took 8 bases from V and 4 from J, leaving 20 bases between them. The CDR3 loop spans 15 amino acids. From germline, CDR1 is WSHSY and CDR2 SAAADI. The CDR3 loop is CASGEKWTLGYGYTF. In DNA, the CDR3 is TGCGCCAGCGGAGAAAAATGGACCCTGGGCTATGGCTACACCTTC.

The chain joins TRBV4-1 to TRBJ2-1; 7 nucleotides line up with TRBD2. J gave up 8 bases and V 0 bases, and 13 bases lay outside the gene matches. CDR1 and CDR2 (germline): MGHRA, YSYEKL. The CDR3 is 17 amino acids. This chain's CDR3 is CASSQELRGWSIDEQFF. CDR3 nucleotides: TGCGCCAGCAGCCAAGAACTGCGGGGGTGGTCCATCGATGAGCAGTTCTTC.

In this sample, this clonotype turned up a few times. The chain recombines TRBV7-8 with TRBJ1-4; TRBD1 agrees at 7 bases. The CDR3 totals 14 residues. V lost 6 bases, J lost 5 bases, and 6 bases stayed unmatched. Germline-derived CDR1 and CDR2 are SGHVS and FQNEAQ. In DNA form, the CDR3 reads TGTGCCAGCAGTTCCGGGACAGCAAATGAAAAACTGTTTTTT. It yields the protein CASSSGTANEKLFF. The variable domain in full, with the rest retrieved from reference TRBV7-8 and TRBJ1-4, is GAGVSQSPRYKVAKRGQDVALRCDPISGHVSLFWYQQALGQGPEFLTYFQNEAQLDKSGLPSDRFFAERPEGSVSTLKIQRTQQEDSAVYLCASSSGTANEKLFFGSGTQLSVL.

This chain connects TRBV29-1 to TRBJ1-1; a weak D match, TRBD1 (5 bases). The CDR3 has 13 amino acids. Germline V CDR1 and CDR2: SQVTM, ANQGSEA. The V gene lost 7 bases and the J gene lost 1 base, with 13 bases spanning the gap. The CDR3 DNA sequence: TGCAGCGCTGAGCCGACAGCGAACACTGAAGCTTTCTTT. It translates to CSAEPTANTEAFF. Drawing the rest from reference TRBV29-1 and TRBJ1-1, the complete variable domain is SAVISQKPSRDICQRGTSLTIQCQVDSQVTMMFWYRQQPGQSLTLIATANQGSEATYESGFVIDKFPISRPNLTFSTLTVSNMSPEDSSIYLCSAEPTANTEAFFGQGTRLTVV.

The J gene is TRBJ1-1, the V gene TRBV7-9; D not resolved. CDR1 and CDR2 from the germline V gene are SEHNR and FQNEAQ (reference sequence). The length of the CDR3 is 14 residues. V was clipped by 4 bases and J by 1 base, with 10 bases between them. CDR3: CASSSFTENTEAFF. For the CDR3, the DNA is TGTGCCAGCAGCTCCTTTACAGAGAACACTGAAGCTTTCTTT.

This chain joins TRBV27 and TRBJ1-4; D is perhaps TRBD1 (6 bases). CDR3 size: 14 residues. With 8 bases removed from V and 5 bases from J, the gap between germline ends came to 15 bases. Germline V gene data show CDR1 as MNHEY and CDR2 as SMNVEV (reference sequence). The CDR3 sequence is CASRQGTLNEKLFF. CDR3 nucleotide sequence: TGTGCCAGCCGGCAAGGGACACTGAATGAAAAACTGTTTTTT.

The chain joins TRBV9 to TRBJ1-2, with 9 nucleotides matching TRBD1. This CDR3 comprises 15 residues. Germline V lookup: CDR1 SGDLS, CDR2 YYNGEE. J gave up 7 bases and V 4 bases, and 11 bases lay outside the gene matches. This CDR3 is CASSPRVGQGFGYTF. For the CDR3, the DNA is TGTGCCAGCAGCCCGAGGGTCGGACAGGGGTTTGGCTACACCTTC.

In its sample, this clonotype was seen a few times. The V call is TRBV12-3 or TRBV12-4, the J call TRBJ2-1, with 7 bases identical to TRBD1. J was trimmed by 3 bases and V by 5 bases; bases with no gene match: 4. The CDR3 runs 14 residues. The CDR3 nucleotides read TGTGCCAGCAGTGGCGCAGGGGGCTACAATGAGCAGTTCTTC. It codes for CASSGAGGYNEQFF.